The 15 T cell receptor beta chains in this list originate from one sample, sequenced in a study of shared clonotypes between healthy human individuals. The table came from immunoSEQ multiplex PCR; TCRdb's copy has only in-frame clones and leaves some out. The profile covers a few hundred thousand clones, with less than 80% appearing a single time and over 9.5% taken by the ten largest. Input material: PBMCs. Receptors were obtained from a woman between 40 and 55 years old in good health. Some clones in this sample may be carry-over from other donors' samples.

This clone has only one observation. The V gene is TRBV5-1, the J gene TRBJ1-4, with a possible D match to TRBD1 (6 bases). The CDR3 covers 15 residues. V lost 0 bases and J lost 0, with 6 bases in between. Germline V gives CDR1 SGHRS, CDR2 YFSETQ. As DNA, the CDR3 is TGCGCCAGCAGCTTGGGGACAGCAACTAATGAAAAACTGTTTTTT. The encoded protein is CASSLGTATNEKLFF.

The chain couples TRBV11-3 to TRBJ2-5, with 7 bases matching TRBD2. Losses at the gene ends were 5 bases for V and 1 base for J; bases not matched to a gene: 10. The germline V gene has CDR1 SGHNT and CDR2 YENEEA. CDR3 size: 16 residues. The CDR3 sequence is CASSPGPSGFQETQYF. CDR3 nucleotide sequence: TGTGCCAGCAGCCCTGGCCCTAGCGGCTTCCAAGAGACCCAGTACTTC. The complete variable domain, with remaining parts taken from reference TRBV11-3 and TRBJ2-5, reads EAGVVQSPRYKIIEKKQPVAFWCNPISGHNTLYWYLQNLGQGPELLIRYENEEAVDDSQLPKDRFSAERLKGVDSTLKIQPAELGDSAVYLCASSPGPSGFQETQYFGPGTRLLVL.

V usage is TRBV9 and J usage is TRBJ1-4, with a possible D match to TRBD1 (5 bases). The CDR3 contains 14 residues. The V end was cut by 2 bases, the J end by 7 bases, with 12 bases between. Germline CDR1 and CDR2: SGDLS and YYNGEE. The CDR3 loop is CASSVGPEGEKLFF. For the CDR3, the DNA is TGTGCCAGCAGCGTGGGGCCAGAGGGTGAAAAACTGTTTTTT.

The chain is built from TRBV28 and TRBJ2-7; the match to TRBD2 covers 11 bases. The J segment lost 1 base and the V segment lost 3 bases, leaving 8 bases of the junction unmatched. The CDR3 covers 17 residues. CDR1 and CDR2 from the germline V gene are MDHEN and SYDVKM. CDR3 amino acids: CASSFRPLAGVSYEQYF. Written as DNA, the CDR3 is TGTGCCAGCAGTTTCCGCCCACTAGCGGGAGTTTCCTACGAGCAGTACTTC. Using reference TRBV28 and TRBJ2-7 for the parts outside the CDR3, the full variable domain is DVKVTQSSRYLVKRTGEKVFLECVQDMDHENMFWYRQDPGLGLRLIYFSYDVKMKEKGDIPEGYSVSREKKERFSLILESASTNQTSMYLCASSFRPLAGVSYEQYFGPGTRLTVT.

The rearrangement uses TRBV5-4 and TRBJ2-7; 7 bases are shared with TRBD2. Germline trimming cut 4 bases from V and 2 bases from J; bases unmatched to any gene: 6. Looked up from germline, CDR1 is SGHNT and CDR2 is YYREEE (reference sequence). CDR3 length: 14 amino acids. The CDR3: CASSRLALPYEQYF. The CDR3 DNA is TGTGCCAGCAGCCGACTAGCCCTACCCTACGAGCAGTACTTC.

The V gene is TRBV28, the J gene TRBJ2-7; 11 nucleotides match TRBD1. Germline V gene data show CDR1 as MDHEN and CDR2 as SYDVKM. CDR3 length: 16 residues. V dropped 3 bases and J dropped 6; count of bases not matched to a gene: 10. DNA of the CDR3: TGTGCCAGCAGTTTGGTTTTGGACAGGGGGCTAGGCGAGCAGTACTTC. This translates into CASSLVLDRGLGEQYF.

On this clone: This likely stems from a read error, as it lies one base from a far larger clone. V is TRBV7-2 and J is TRBJ1-3, with D unresolved. This CDR3 has 14 amino acids. CDR1 is SGHTA, CDR2 FQGNSA, per germline. Deletions cut 6 bases from V and 3 bases from J, with 12 bases between. CDR3: CASSVGSSGNTIYF. The CDR3 DNA reads as TGTGCCAGCAGTGTAGGGAGTAGTGGAAACACCATATATTTT. The whole variable domain, remainder taken from reference TRBV7-2 and TRBJ1-3, is GAGVSQSPSNKVTEKGKDVELRCDPISGHTALYWYRQSLGQGLEFLIYFQGNSAPDKSGLPSDRFSAERTGGSVSTLTIQRTQQEDSAVYLCASSVGSSGNTIYFGEGSWLTVV.

The chain links TRBV5-4 to TRBJ2-3; D gene unclear. The CDR3 totals 12 residues. Germline CDR1 reads SGHNT; CDR2 reads YYREEE (reference sequence). Deletions cut 2 bases from V and 6 bases from J, with 7 bases between. The CDR3 spells CASSFYSDTQYF. The CDR3 bases are TGTGCCAGCAGCTTTTATTCTGATACGCAGTATTTT.

V and J are TRBV5-4 and TRBJ2-7, with no clear D. Trimming pared 4 bases from V and 2 bases from J, leaving 13 bases between. Germline V gene sequence: CDR1 SGHNT, CDR2 YYREEE (reference sequence). The CDR3 sequence is 14 residues long. CDR3: CASSVWGGTYEQYF. Written as DNA, the CDR3 is TGTGCCAGCAGCGTTTGGGGTGGGACCTACGAGCAGTACTTC.

There are a few counts of this clone. The chain links TRBV6-5 to TRBJ1-2; tentative D call: TRBD1 (5 bases). This CDR3 comprises 15 residues. The germline V gene has CDR1 MNHEY and CDR2 SVGAGI. Trimming left V 6 bases short and J 7 bases short, with 21 bases between. The CDR3: CASRDRDLRSGGYTF. The DNA of the CDR3 is TGTGCCAGCAGGGATCGGGACCTTAGATCGGGTGGCTACACCTTC.

The gene calls are TRBV18 and TRBJ1-1, with D maybe TRBD1 (5 bases). Trimming removed 6 bases from V and 6 bases from J, with 14 bases in between. There are 13 residues in the CDR3. Germline assignment: CDR1 KGHSH and CDR2 LQKENI. CDR3 loop: CASSEGIDAEAFF. The DNA of the CDR3 is TGTGCCAGCTCGGAGGGGATAGACGCTGAAGCTTTCTTT.

This chain joins TRBV5-1 and TRBJ1-1; 8 nucleotides match TRBD1. This CDR3 has 15 residues. The junction had 4 bases not matched to a gene; V was cut back by 0 bases and J by 3 bases. CDR1 and CDR2 from the germline V gene are SGHRS and YFSETQ. The CDR3 sequence is CASSLVGQGDTEAFF. CDR3 DNA: TGCGCCAGCAGCTTGGTCGGACAGGGAGACACTGAAGCTTTCTTT.

The count of this clone is one. This chain uses TRBV6-5 with TRBJ2-3, with 8 bases identical to TRBD2. CDR1 and CDR2 (germline): MNHEY, SVGAGI. This CDR3 is 14 amino acids long. The trim removed 4 bases at V and 5 bases at J, leaving 5 bases unmatched. The CDR3 loop is CASSSGRAVDTQYF. CDR3 bases: TGTGCCAGCAGTTCCGGGAGGGCCGTAGATACGCAGTATTTT.

The chain links TRBV6-5 to TRBJ2-7, with D possibly being TRBD2 (7 bases). The CDR3 sequence is 14 residues long. Germline V gives CDR1 MNHEY, CDR2 SVGAGI. V was pared by 1 base and J by 6 bases, with 13 bases between. The DNA for the CDR3 is TGTGCCAGCAGTTACTGGGGCGGGGGCGGCGAGCAGTACTTC. Translated: CASSYWGGGGEQYF.

The chain recombines TRBV7-2 with TRBJ2-7, with D perhaps matching TRBD2 (6 bases). Trimming removed 1 base at V and 0 bases at J, with 10 bases between. This CDR3 has 15 residues. Per the germline V gene, CDR1 is SGHTA and CDR2 is FQGNSA. The CDR3 DNA follows: TGTGCCAGCAGCTTAGGGCGGGGTCGCTCCTACGAGCAGTACTTC. This gives the protein CASSLGRGRSYEQYF.